Shown below are 24 T cell receptor beta chains from a single sample sequenced in a study of T cell repertoires in cytomegalovirus infection (dated by TCRdb to about 2019). Sequenced using an Illumina HiSeq 1500. The public reads were reanalyzed by TCRdb: fastp trimming at Q25, MiXCR alignment, in-frame beta chains only. Records with the same CDR3 protein are collapsed into one entry carrying the most frequent genes and DNA. The sample contains hundreds of thousands of distinct CDR3 sequences, roughly a sixth of them found a single time. The ten most abundant clones make up around 12% of the sample. The source material was PBMCs. All receptors come from a human donor in good health (CMV status not recorded). Some clones in this sample may be carry-over from other donors' samples.

The chain combines TRBV24-1 with TRBJ2-5; D is perhaps TRBD1 (6 bases). CDR1 KGHDR and CDR2 SFDVKD come from the germline V gene. V lost 6 bases, J lost 1 base, and 17 bases lay in between. CDR3 length equals 16 residues. CDR3: CATSIEDRTAQETQYF. CDR3 nucleotide sequence: TGTGCCACCAGTATAGAGGACAGAACGGCCCAAGAGACCCAGTACTTC.

This clonotype was recorded at least ten times. The chain recombines TRBV7-2 with TRBJ2-5; possible D gene TRBD2, 6 bases. Between the trimmed V and J ends, which lost 5 bases and 1 base, there was a span of 11 bases. The CDR3 runs 14 residues. Looked up from germline, CDR1 is SGHTA and CDR2 is FQGNSA. The CDR3 region is CASSLMGLQETQYF. DNA of the CDR3: TGTGCCAGCAGCCTTATGGGACTCCAAGAGACCCAGTACTTC. Full variable domain (remainder filled in from reference TRBV7-2 and TRBJ2-5): GAGVSQSPSNKVTEKGKDVELRCDPISGHTALYWYRQSLGQGLEFLIYFQGNSAPDKSGLPSDRFSAERTGGSVSTLTIQRTQQEDSAVYLCASSLMGLQETQYFGPGTRLLVL.

This clonotype was recorded a few times. This rearrangement joins TRBV7-9 to TRBJ1-1, with a weak D call TRBD1 (5 bases). V was shortened by 11 bases and J by 1 base, with 11 bases between the two germline ends. Germline values: CDR1 SEHNR, CDR2 FQNEAQ (reference sequence). This CDR3 region has 12 residues. The CDR3 region is CASTVTNTEAFF. DNA for the CDR3: TGTGCCTCGACAGTTACGAACACTGAAGCTTTCTTT.

This clonotype has ten or more counts. The genes are TRBV10-3 and TRBJ1-1; unclear D gene. From germline, CDR1 is ENHRY and CDR2 SYGVKD. CDR3 length: 14 residues. The V and J ends lost 3 bases and 0 bases respectively, with 8 bases between them. For the CDR3, the DNA is TGTGCCATCAGTGACGGCAGGTTGAACACTGAAGCTTTCTTT. It specifies CAISDGRLNTEAFF.

The chain joins TRBV11-2 to TRBJ1-1; 7 bases match TRBD1. After removal of 5 bases from V and 1 base from J, the junction contained 4 bases not matched to a gene. This CDR3 contains 14 residues. CDR1 SGHAT and CDR2 FQNNGV come from the germline V gene. CDR3 residues: CASSQGGTNTEAFF. CDR3 coding DNA: TGTGCCAGCAGCCAGGGGGGGACGAACACTGAAGCTTTCTTT.

This clonotype has a single count. No conserved phenylalanine or tryptophan ends this CDR3, so it is likely a read error. V and J are TRBV12-3 or TRBV12-4 and TRBJ2-2; D might be TRBD1 or TRBD2, each matching 5 bases. This CDR3 comprises 16 residues. V dropped 6 bases and J dropped 2 bases, with 16 bases sitting between them. Here the CDR3 DNA reads TGTGCCAGCAGCCGAGGGGTCTTGCCTAACACCGGGGAGCTGTTTGTT. Its translation: CASSRGVLPNTGELFV.

The chain couples TRBV18 to TRBJ2-7; D not certain. This CDR3 comprises 16 residues. V was pared by 4 bases and J by 0 bases, with 16 bases between. The germline V gene has CDR1 KGHSH and CDR2 LQKENI. CDR3 residues: CASSLKPGQSSYEQYF. The CDR3 nucleotides read TGTGCCAGCTCACTAAAACCGGGCCAAAGCTCCTACGAGCAGTACTTC.

V gene TRBV7-2 combines with J gene TRBJ2-1; D unresolved. V dropped 3 bases and J dropped 2 bases, with 5 bases sitting between them. This CDR3 region has 13 residues. Germline CDR1 SGHTA, CDR2 FQGNSA. The CDR3 DNA reads as TGTGCCAGCAGCTTCCGGACCTACAATGAGCAGTTCTTC. The encoded protein is CASSFRTYNEQFF. Full variable domain (outside the CDR3, taken from reference TRBV7-2 and TRBJ2-1): GAGVSQSPSNKVTEKGKDVELRCDPISGHTALYWYRQSLGQGLEFLIYFQGNSAPDKSGLPSDRFSAERTGGSVSTLTIQRTQQEDSAVYLCASSFRTYNEQFFGPGTRLTVL.

This clonotype was observed at least ten times. The chain employs TRBV12-3 or TRBV12-4 and TRBJ1-1; D gene unclear. The V end was cut by 2 bases, the J end by 12 bases, with 16 bases between. The CDR3 spans 13 residues. The CDR3 DNA is TGTGCCAGCAGTTTAAAATGGCATTACTTGACTTTCTTT. Translated, it gives CASSLKWHYLTFF.

This clonotype was counted at least ten times. The CDR3 DNA reads as TGTGCCAGCAGTTTATTTGGAGGTGAAAAACTGTTTTTT. It specifies CASSLFGGEKLFF. The chain joins TRBV12-3 or TRBV12-4 to TRBJ1-4; D is uncertain. CDR3 size: 13 residues. The V end was cut by 2 bases, the J end by 7 bases, with 8 bases between.

This clonotype occurred once. A clone one base away is much larger, so this may be a read error. The V gene is TRBV6-5, the J gene TRBJ2-7; D possibly matches TRBD1 or TRBD2 (5 bases each). Germline-derived CDR1 and CDR2 are MNHEY and SVGAGI. The CDR3 has 14 residues. CDR3 in amino acids: CASNYGIGADEQYF. CDR3 sequence (DNA): TGTGCCAGCAATTACGGCATCGGGGCGGACGAGCAGTACTTC.

This chain joins TRBV19 and TRBJ2-3, with 10 bases fitting TRBD1. V trimming: 8 bases; J trimming: 2 bases; junction bases outside the gene matches: 7. The CDR3 length is 15 residues. Per germline, CDR1 LNHDA and CDR2 SQIVND (reference sequence). The CDR3 is CASALGQGTTDTQYF. The DNA of the CDR3 is TGTGCCAGTGCTCTGGGACAGGGGACCACAGATACGCAGTATTTT.

The table lists this clonotype with many counts. The chain recombines TRBV7-3 with TRBJ2-5; 10 bases fit TRBD1. Germline CDR1 is SGHTA and CDR2 is FQGTGA. The CDR3 extends over 14 amino acids. V gave up 5 bases and J gave up 5 bases; unmatched junction bases: 5. The CDR3 DNA follows: TGTGCCAGCAGCCCGACAGGGGGCTTCGAGACCCAGTACTTC. Encoded protein: CASSPTGGFETQYF.

This clonotype was found many times. The chain combines TRBV7-9 with TRBJ1-2, with 7 bases aligning to TRBD1. V was clipped by 3 bases and J by 4 bases; unmatched bases: 5. The V gene's germline CDR1 is SEHNR and CDR2 FQNEAQ (reference sequence). The CDR3 is made up of 14 amino acids. CDR3 amino acids: CASSLSRDSYGYTF. The CDR3 DNA sequence: TGTGCCAGCAGCTTGAGCCGGGACAGCTATGGCTACACCTTC. The complete variable domain, with remaining parts taken from reference TRBV7-9 and TRBJ1-2, reads DTGVSQNPRHKITKRGQNVTFRCDPISEHNRLYWYRQTLGQGPEFLTYFQNEAQLEKSRLLSDRFSAERPKGSFSTLEIQRTEQGDSAMYLCASSLSRDSYGYTFGSGTRLTVV.

The chain recombines TRBV28 with TRBJ2-5; 7 nucleotides match TRBD1. Germline trimming cut 4 bases from V and 3 bases from J; bases unmatched to any gene: 5. This CDR3 has 14 residues. Germline V gives CDR1 MDHEN, CDR2 SYDVKM. The CDR3 spells CASSSGTAKETQYF. The CDR3 bases are TGTGCCAGCAGTTCTGGGACAGCCAAAGAGACCCAGTACTTC.

This clonotype appeared many times. The V call is TRBV6-1, the J call TRBJ1-4; D is undetermined. CDR1 is MNHNS, CDR2 SASEGT, per germline. The CDR3 has 15 amino acids. The V gene lost 11 bases and the J gene lost 3 bases, with 19 bases spanning the gap. For the CDR3, the DNA is TGTGCCTGTGGGTCGTCGGGCCCTCCTAATGAAAAACTGTTTTTT. The encoded protein is CACGSSGPPNEKLFF.

This clonotype was recorded many times. The V gene is TRBV11-2, the J gene TRBJ1-1; D ambiguous. This CDR3 spans 14 amino acids. Germline CDR1 is SGHAT and CDR2 is FQNNGV. Between the trimmed V and J ends, which lost 5 bases and 0 bases, there was a span of 10 bases. The CDR3: CASSHSSLNTEAFF. The CDR3 nucleotides are TGTGCCAGCAGCCATAGTAGCTTGAACACTGAAGCTTTCTTT.

The table lists this clonotype with a few counts. This sequence joins TRBV7-8 and TRBJ2-7; D unresolved. The V and J ends lost 4 bases and 5 bases respectively, with 9 bases between them. CDR1 and CDR2 (germline): SGHVS, FQNEAQ. CDR3 size: 12 residues. The CDR3 DNA is TGTGCCAGCAGCTACGCCCAGAACGAGCAGTACTTC. Translated: CASSYAQNEQYF. Filled out from reference TRBV7-8 and TRBJ2-7, the complete variable domain reads GAGVSQSPRYKVAKRGQDVALRCDPISGHVSLFWYQQALGQGPEFLTYFQNEAQLDKSGLPSDRFFAERPEGSVSTLKIQRTQQEDSAVYLCASSYAQNEQYFGPGTRLTVT.

The rearrangement links TRBV11-2 to TRBJ1-3; D call uncertain. The CDR3 length is 15 residues. Germline loops: CDR1 SGHAT, CDR2 FQNNGV. The CDR3 protein is CATPPPQRAGNTIYF. The CDR3 coding sequence is TGTGCTACCCCCCCCCCGCAGCGGGCTGGAAACACCATATATTTT.

This clonotype occurred a few times. The chain recombines TRBV28 with TRBJ1-1; D unresolved. The V gene lost 4 bases and the J gene lost 1 base, with 7 bases spanning the gap. Germline V CDR1 and CDR2: MDHEN, SYDVKM. The CDR3 is 13 amino acids. CDR3 DNA: TGTGCCAGCAGTTGGGAAAGGAACACTGAAGCTTTCTTT. Protein: CASSWERNTEAFF.

This clonotype was seen many times. This chain connects TRBV6-6 to TRBJ1-2; tentatively, D is TRBD1 (6 bases). With 0 bases removed from V and 4 bases from J, the gap between germline ends came to 9 bases. CDR1 and CDR2 from the germline V gene are MNHNY and SVGAGI (reference sequence). The CDR3 sequence is 14 residues long. The CDR3 DNA is TGTGCCAGCAGTTACTCGGACAGATCCTATGGCTACACCTTC. Its protein product is CASSYSDRSYGYTF.

This clonotype was observed a few times. This rearrangement joins TRBV28 to TRBJ1-2; TRBD1 is a possible D gene (5 bases). The CDR3 has 14 residues. Trimming stripped 2 bases from V and 4 bases from J, with 11 bases between. In germline, CDR1 is MDHEN, CDR2 SYDVKM. The CDR3 protein is CASSLTAGLYGYTF. The CDR3 nucleotides are TGTGCCAGCAGTTTAACGGCAGGGCTCTATGGCTACACCTTC.

A few counts support this clonotype. This chain links TRBV28 with TRBJ2-7; no clear D gene. The V and J ends lost 8 bases and 2 bases respectively, with 10 bases between them. The CDR3 is 12 amino acids. From germline, CDR1 is MDHEN and CDR2 SYDVKM. CDR3 in amino acids: CASHGSPYEQYF. CDR3 coding DNA: TGTGCCAGCCATGGTTCCCCCTACGAGCAGTACTTC.

This clonotype was counted ten times or more. The chain uses TRBV28 and TRBJ1-4, with 7 nucleotides matching TRBD1. The germline gives CDR1 MDHEN, CDR2 SYDVKM. The J segment lost 8 bases and the V segment lost 6 bases, leaving 9 bases of the junction unmatched. The CDR3 loop spans 14 amino acids. CDR3 in amino acids: CASRDTGEGEKLFF. The CDR3 DNA follows: TGTGCCAGCAGGGATACAGGGGAGGGCGAAAAACTGTTTTTT.